One and the same sample provided the 14 T cell receptor beta chains below, sequenced in a study of blood T cells in healthy people across ages. A sample-barcoded 5' primer and a J-beta primer mix were used in a second PCR of about 7 to 11 cycles. TCRdb used MiXCR to reprocess the 5' RACE reads, holding one entry per CDR3 protein. The table has about 1.7 million distinct CDR3 sequences, 28% seen once. Sequenced input: blood. The receptors stem from a woman aged 30 to 39 in good health.

This clonotype was detected ten times or more. This chain links TRBV10-2 with TRBJ2-3; weak D call: TRBD1 (5 bases). Per germline, CDR1 WSHSY and CDR2 SAAADI. Trimming took 0 bases from V and 4 from J, leaving 20 bases between them. CDR3 length: 18 residues. Here the CDR3 reads CASSESRWTRVDADTQYF. The CDR3 DNA follows: TGCGCCAGCAGTGAGTCTCGGTGGACAAGGGTTGATGCAGATACGCAGTATTTT.

In regard to this clonotype: A much larger clone lies one base from this, so it may be a read error. This likely comes from a read error, as the CDR3 has no conserved phenylalanine or tryptophan at its end. This chain links TRBV20-1 with TRBJ2-7; the D gene is possibly TRBD1 (5 bases). Per the germline V gene, CDR1 is DFQATT and CDR2 is SNEGSKA (reference sequence). Trimming cost V 0 bases and J 3 bases, with 12 bases left between them. The CDR3 is 14 amino acids. The CDR3 is CSARDPAGNYEQYL. The DNA of the CDR3 is TGCAGTGCTAGAGATCCCGCAGGGAACTACGAGCAGTACTTA.

The V and J genes are TRBV29-1 and TRBJ2-7; D uncertain. V was cut by 0 bases and J by 9 bases, with 9 bases left in between. Germline V lookup: CDR1 SQVTM, CDR2 ANQGSEA. This CDR3 is 11 amino acids long. DNA of the CDR3: TGCAGCGTTGAAGAGCTAAATGGGCAGTACGTC. It translates to CSVEELNGQYV.

V usage is TRBV7-2 and J usage is TRBJ2-3, with a tentative D call TRBD1 (5 bases). Trimming cost V 3 bases and J 1 base, with 14 bases left between them. The CDR3 runs to 16 residues. Germline V gene data show CDR1 as SGHTA and CDR2 as FQGNSA. This chain's CDR3 is CASSLVAQAGTDTQYF. The DNA of the CDR3 is TGTGCCAGCAGCTTGGTGGCACAGGCGGGCACAGATACGCAGTATTTT.

The gene calls are TRBV25-1 and TRBJ2-1; tentatively, D is TRBD2 (5 bases). The DNA end lines up better with TRBJ2-7; the J call may be wrong. Per germline, CDR1 MGHDK and CDR2 SYGVNS. The CDR3 loop spans 12 amino acids. The CDR3 protein is CASRDFYNEQYF. The CDR3 DNA reads as TGTGCCAGCAGGGACTTCTACAATGAGCAGTACTTC.

The chain uses TRBV2 and TRBJ2-5, with D possibly called TRBD1 or TRBD2 (5 bases each). V was clipped by 6 bases and J by 5 bases, with 19 bases between them. CDR1 and CDR2 from the germline V gene are SNHLY and FYNNEI. The CDR3 extends over 15 amino acids. The CDR3: CASRKSGLKGETQYF. The DNA of the CDR3 is TGTGCCAGCAGAAAATCGGGGCTTAAGGGGGAGACCCAGTACTTC.

This clonotype was counted ten times or more. CDR3 residues: CSVGPGLAGFNEQFF. CDR3 coding DNA: TGCAGCGTTGGCCCGGGACTAGCGGGATTCAATGAGCAGTTCTTC. The chain carries TRBV29-1 and TRBJ2-1; 13 positions match TRBD2. With 4 bases clipped from V and 6 bases from J, the junction kept 6 bases outside the gene matches. The length of the CDR3 is 15 residues. Germline V gene sequence: CDR1 SQVTM, CDR2 ANQGSEA.

The chain has TRBV20-1 and TRBJ1-3, with 8 bases identical to TRBD1. This CDR3 spans 17 amino acids. V gave up 2 bases and J gave up 2 bases; unmatched junction bases: 11. Germline V gene sequence: CDR1 DFQATT, CDR2 SNEGSKA (reference sequence). The CDR3 protein is CSARSPQSGGAGNTIYF. The CDR3 nucleotides read TGCAGTGCTAGATCCCCGCAATCAGGGGGCGCTGGAAACACCATATATTTT.

The V call is TRBV6-6, the J call TRBJ2-2; 8 bases fit TRBD1. CDR3 length equals 15 residues. Germline V lookup: CDR1 MNHNY, CDR2 SVGAGI (reference sequence). With V trimmed by 5 bases and J by 1 base, 3 bases remained unmatched. CDR3 sequence: CASSRQGQNTGELFF. CDR3 DNA sequence: TGTGCCAGCAGTAGACAGGGGCAGAACACCGGGGAGCTGTTTTTT.

In this sample, this clonotype turned up many times. The V gene is TRBV20-1, the J gene TRBJ2-1; TRBD2 matches at 14 bases. CDR1 is DFQATT, CDR2 SNEGSKA, per germline (reference sequence). Germline trimming cut 3 bases from V and 0 bases from J; bases unmatched to any gene: 1. The CDR3 is 16 residues long. For the CDR3, the DNA is TGCAGTGCTAGGGGACTAGCGGGAGTCTCCTACAATGAGCAGTTCTTC. Translation: CSARGLAGVSYNEQFF.

The V and J genes are TRBV29-1 and TRBJ2-5; D uncertain. Trimming removed 1 base at V and 5 bases at J, with 11 bases between. This CDR3 comprises 13 residues. The germline V gene encodes CDR1 SQVTM and CDR2 ANQGSEA. CDR3 DNA sequence: TGCAGCGTTGAAGTCGCAGGCAGGGAGACCCAGTACTTC. Its translation is CSVEVAGRETQYF. The entire variable domain, with the rest obtained from reference TRBV29-1 and TRBJ2-5, is as follows: SAVISQKPSRDICQRGTSLTIQCQVDSQVTMMFWYRQQPGQSLTLIATANQGSEATYESGFVIDKFPISRPNLTFSTLTVSNMSPEDSSIYLCSVEVAGRETQYFGPGTRLLVL.

In this sample, this clonotype turned up many times. V usage is TRBV3-1 and J usage is TRBJ2-3; D remains ambiguous. Germline V CDR1 and CDR2: LGHDT, YNNKEL (reference sequence). V lost 0 bases, J lost 6 bases, and 7 bases lay in between. CDR3 length: 13 amino acids. CDR3 residues: CASSQDIDDTQYF. In DNA, the CDR3 is TGTGCCAGCAGCCAAGATATCGACGATACGCAGTATTTT.

The rearrangement joins TRBV5-1 to TRBJ2-7; 7 bases are a match to TRBD1. Germline CDR1 is SGHRS and CDR2 is YFSETQ. The V gene end was trimmed by 2 bases and the J gene end by 4 bases; junction bases not matched to a gene: 6. The CDR3 length is 14 residues. As DNA, the CDR3 is TGCGCCAGCAGCTTCGCGGCAGGGGGATACGAGCAGTACTTC. Translation gives CASSFAAGGYEQYF.

Many counts were recorded for this clonotype. The gene calls are TRBV6-1 and TRBJ1-2; the D gene is possibly TRBD1 (5 bases). V lost 7 bases to trimming and J lost 3 bases, with 9 bases between them. CDR3 length: 12 amino acids. Germline CDR1 is MNHNS and CDR2 is SASEGT. CDR3 in amino acids: CASTAGDYGYTF. CDR3 bases: TGTGCCAGCACGGCGGGGGACTATGGCTACACCTTC.